Listed below are T cell receptor beta chains from one sample, sequenced in a study of blood T cell repertoires in COVID-19. TCRdb's copy holds only in-frame clones and misses some; the assay was immunoSEQ multiplex PCR. Among more than 65,000 clones, 82% were seen once, and the ten largest hold approximately 7%. Input material: peripheral blood. The receptors derive from a human donor in a cohort sampled during active COVID-19. Each CDR3 is given with its conserved first and last residue. A D gene is named only where the DNA matches it firmly. Clone size is given for some rows only: seen once, a few or many times, or a class if the clone is expanded.

TRBV29-1	TRBD1	TRBJ1-2	NA	12	TGCAGCGTTGGACAGGGGGGCTATGGCTACACCTTC	CSVGQGGYGYTF
TRBV6-4	NA	TRBJ2-7	NA	10	TGTGCCAGCACAGGTCCCGAGCAGTACTTC	CASTGPEQYF
TRBV9	NA	TRBJ1-1	NA	15	TGTGCCAGCAGCCCCTCTCTTGGGGAGGGCACTGAAGCTTTCTTT	CASSPSLGEGTEAFF
TRBV7-2	TRBD1	TRBJ1-4	NA	15	TGTGCCAGCAGCTTAACCGGGACAGGTGGTGAAAAACTGTTTTTT	CASSLTGTGGEKLFF
TRBV2	TRBD2	TRBJ2-4	once	20	TGTGCCAGCAGCCCACCTGGGGGACTAGCGGGGTATTTAGCCAAAAACATTCAGTACTTC	CASSPPGGLAGYLAKNIQYF
TRBV11-3	TRBD1	TRBJ1-5	NA	15	TGTGCCAGCAGCTTAGACAGGGGGCGCGGTCAGCCCCAGCATTTT	CASSLDRGRGQPQHF
TRBV10-2	TRBD1	TRBJ2-3	NA	18	TGCGCCAGCAGTGAGTCCCGCACAGGGGTAGTGAGGACAGATACGCAGTATTTT	CASSESRTGVVRTDTQYF
TRBV2	NA	TRBJ2-7	few	11	TGTGCCAGCAGAGAGGTCTACGAGCAGTACTTC	CASREVYEQYF
TRBV3-1/TRBV3-2	NA	TRBJ1-2	few	13	TGTGCCAGCAGCCAGGGGACAAACTATGGCTACACCTTC	CASSQGTNYGYTF
TRBV25-1	NA	TRBJ1-1	NA	15	TGTGCCAGCAGTGGATTACAGGCCGCGAACACTGAAGCTTTCTTT	CASSGLQAANTEAFF
TRBV30	TRBD2	TRBJ2-1	NA	14	TGTGCCTGGAGTGTACAGGGCGGGGGGACTGAGCAGTTCTTC	CAWSVQGGGTEQFF
TRBV6-2/TRBV6-3	NA	TRBJ1-6	NA	16	TGTGCCAGCAGTTACTCATTTTCCGGGGATAATTCACCCCTCCACTTT	CASSYSFSGDNSPLHF
TRBV6-5	TRBD1	TRBJ1-3	NA	15	TGTGCCAGCAGCGACAGGGTGTCAGCTGGAAACACCATATATTTT	CASSDRVSAGNTIYF
TRBV5-4	NA	TRBJ2-4	NA	17	TGTGCCAGCAGCCCTCTCTCGTCAGGGCCAGCCAAAAACATTCAGTACTTC	CASSPLSSGPAKNIQYF
TRBV6-5	NA	TRBJ1-2	NA	14	TGTGCCAGCAGTTACAGAGAGGCGCTCTATGGCTACACCTTC	CASSYREALYGYTF
TRBV11-1	NA	TRBJ2-7	NA	14	TGTGCCAGCAGCTTAGTTGGGAGCTCCTACGAGCAGTACTTC	CASSLVGSSYEQYF